The rows below give T cell receptor beta chains drawn from one sample of a study of blood T cell repertoires in COVID-19. Profiling relied on immunoSEQ multiplex PCR, and the TCRdb table lists in-frame clones only, not all of them. The sample consists of 250,000 or so clones, 86% of them appearing once. Specimen: PBMCs or T cells enriched from blood (not recorded which). These TCRs come from a woman aged 18-29 years who had recovered from COVID-19. Each CDR3 is given with its conserved first and last residue. The D gene is left open where the match is weak. Size tells how often a clone was seen (once, few, many) or the class of an expanded clone, and some rows leave it out.

cdr3_length: 14; v_call: TRBV27; j_call: TRBJ2-5; clone_size: once; d_call: TRBD2; cdr3_nt: TGTGCCAGCAGTTGGGCGGGAGAGGCGGAGACCCAGTACTTC; cdr3_aa: CASSWAGEAETQYF
cdr3_length: 14; v_call: TRBV11-2; j_call: TRBJ1-2; clone_size: .; d_call: .; cdr3_nt: TGTGCCAGCAGCTACAGCCAGCTAAACTATGGCTACACCTTC; cdr3_aa: CASSYSQLNYGYTF
cdr3_length: 15; v_call: TRBV7-9; j_call: TRBJ2-7; clone_size: .; d_call: .; cdr3_nt: TGTGCCAGCAGCTTCTATTGGTATTTCTCCTACGAGCAGTACTTC; cdr3_aa: CASSFYWYFSYEQYF
cdr3_length: 21; v_call: TRBV28; j_call: TRBJ2-1; clone_size: .; d_call: .; cdr3_nt: TGTGCCAGCAGTGTTTTTACGCGGGCAGCTACTATATCGAGCTCCTACAATGAGCAGTTCTTC; cdr3_aa: CASSVFTRAATISSSYNEQFF
cdr3_length: 15; v_call: TRBV11-2; j_call: TRBJ1-5; clone_size: few; d_call: .; cdr3_nt: TGTGCCCGAAAGGGCAGGGGATCTGGAAATCAGCCCCAGCATTTT; cdr3_aa: CARKGRGSGNQPQHF
cdr3_length: 15; v_call: TRBV28; j_call: TRBJ2-3; clone_size: .; d_call: .; cdr3_nt: TGTGCCAGCAGTTCGGACTCCCCCGGGACAGATACGCAGTATTTT; cdr3_aa: CASSSDSPGTDTQYF
cdr3_length: 15; v_call: TRBV7-3; j_call: TRBJ2-1; clone_size: few; d_call: TRBD2; cdr3_nt: TGTGCCAGCAGCGCCGGGACTAGCGGCCTTAATGAGCAGTTCTTC; cdr3_aa: CASSAGTSGLNEQFF
cdr3_length: 13; v_call: TRBV11-3; j_call: TRBJ1-2; clone_size: .; d_call: TRBD1; cdr3_nt: TGTGCCAGCAGCTCGGACAGGGGATATGGCTACACCTTC; cdr3_aa: CASSSDRGYGYTF
cdr3_length: 17; v_call: TRBV5-4; j_call: TRBJ1-6; clone_size: .; d_call: .; cdr3_nt: TGTGCCAGCAGCTTGGGACAGAGAGTTAACTATAATTCACCCCTCCACTTT; cdr3_aa: CASSLGQRVNYNSPLHF
cdr3_length: 12; v_call: TRBV15; j_call: TRBJ2-7; clone_size: .; d_call: .; cdr3_nt: TGTGCCACCAGCAGAGATTACAGCGAGCAGTACTTC; cdr3_aa: CATSRDYSEQYF
cdr3_length: 13; v_call: TRBV19; j_call: TRBJ1-1; clone_size: few; d_call: .; cdr3_nt: TGTGCCAGTAGTATTCCAGGGGAACTTGAAGCTTTCTTT; cdr3_aa: CASSIPGELEAFF
cdr3_length: 13; v_call: TRBV12-3/TRBV12-4; j_call: TRBJ2-1; clone_size: .; d_call: TRBD1; cdr3_nt: TGTGCCAGCAGTCCGGGACAGGGGAATGAGCAGTTCTTC; cdr3_aa: CASSPGQGNEQFF
cdr3_length: 14; v_call: TRBV10-3; j_call: TRBJ2-2; clone_size: .; d_call: TRBD1; cdr3_nt: TGTGCCATCAGTTTTGACAGGGTCGCTGGGGAGCTGTTTTTT; cdr3_aa: CAISFDRVAGELFF
cdr3_length: 12; v_call: TRBV6-5; j_call: TRBJ2-1; clone_size: .; d_call: TRBD2; cdr3_nt: TGTGCCACCAACCCGGGAGGGCCTATTATGTTCTTC; cdr3_aa: CATNPGGPIMFF
cdr3_length: 14; v_call: TRBV5-1; j_call: TRBJ2-2; clone_size: .; d_call: TRBD1; cdr3_nt: TGCGCCAGCAGCCCGGGACAGCTTACCGGGGAGCTGTTTTTT; cdr3_aa: CASSPGQLTGELFF
cdr3_length: 12; v_call: TRBV5-4; j_call: TRBJ2-1; clone_size: .; d_call: .; cdr3_nt: TGTGCCAGCAGCCCTTTTAATGATGAGCAGTTCTTC; cdr3_aa: CASSPFNDEQFF
cdr3_length: 15; v_call: TRBV7-2; j_call: TRBJ2-7; clone_size: .; d_call: TRBD1; cdr3_nt: TGTGCCAGCAGCTCCTCCGGGACAGGGTTTAACGAGCAGTACTTC; cdr3_aa: CASSSSGTGFNEQYF
cdr3_length: 13; v_call: TRBV12-3/TRBV12-4; j_call: TRBJ2-3; clone_size: .; d_call: .; cdr3_nt: TGTGCCAGCATTTCGACAGGCACAGATACGCAGTATTTT; cdr3_aa: CASISTGTDTQYF
cdr3_length: 14; v_call: TRBV28; j_call: TRBJ1-1; clone_size: .; d_call: .; cdr3_nt: TGTGCCAGCAGTTTAGAGATCTCGAACACTGAAGCTTTCTTT; cdr3_aa: CASSLEISNTEAFF
cdr3_length: 15; v_call: TRBV6-5; j_call: TRBJ2-7; clone_size: .; d_call: TRBD2; cdr3_nt: TGTGCCAGCAGTTACGAACTAGCGGGAGTCTACGAGCAGTACTTC; cdr3_aa: CASSYELAGVYEQYF
cdr3_length: 16; v_call: TRBV7-8; j_call: TRBJ2-7; clone_size: .; d_call: TRBD2; cdr3_nt: TGTGCCAGCACTAGACCCGCGGGGGGTGGGACCTACGAGCAGTACTTC; cdr3_aa: CASTRPAGGGTYEQYF
cdr3_length: 17; v_call: TRBV24-1; j_call: TRBJ2-3; clone_size: .; d_call: TRBD2; cdr3_nt: TGTGCCACCAGTGATTTATATTCAGCGGGAGGGCCAAATACGCAGTATTTT; cdr3_aa: CATSDLYSAGGPNTQYF
cdr3_length: 17; v_call: TRBV5-1; j_call: TRBJ2-3; clone_size: .; d_call: .; cdr3_nt: TGCGCCAGCAGCTTGGCCAGGGGGGCCGGGGTTGCAGATACGCAGTATTTT; cdr3_aa: CASSLARGAGVADTQYF
cdr3_length: 15; v_call: TRBV2; j_call: TRBJ1-5; clone_size: .; d_call: .; cdr3_nt: TGTGCCAGCAGTGGGCTGTTACAGGGAACACAGCCCCAGCATTTT; cdr3_aa: CASSGLLQGTQPQHF
cdr3_length: 18; v_call: TRBV7-3; j_call: TRBJ2-1; clone_size: .; d_call: TRBD2; cdr3_nt: TGTGCCAGCAGCTTAAGGGGGGTTAGCGGGAGCTCCTACAATGAGCAGTTCTTC; cdr3_aa: CASSLRGVSGSSYNEQFF
cdr3_length: 15; v_call: TRBV3-1/TRBV3-2; j_call: TRBJ2-2; clone_size: .; d_call: .; cdr3_nt: TGTGCCAGCAGCCAATCGGGAAGAAAGGTCGGGGAGCTGTTTTTT; cdr3_aa: CASSQSGRKVGELFF